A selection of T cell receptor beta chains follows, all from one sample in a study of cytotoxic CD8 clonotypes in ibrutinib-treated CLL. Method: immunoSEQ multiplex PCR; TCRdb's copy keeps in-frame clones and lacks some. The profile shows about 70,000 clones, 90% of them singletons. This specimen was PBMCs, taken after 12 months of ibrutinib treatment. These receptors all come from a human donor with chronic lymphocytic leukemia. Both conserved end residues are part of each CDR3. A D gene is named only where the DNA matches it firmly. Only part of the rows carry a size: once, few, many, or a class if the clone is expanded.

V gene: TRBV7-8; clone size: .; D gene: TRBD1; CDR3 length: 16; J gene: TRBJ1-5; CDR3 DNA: TGTGCCAGCAGCTTGTCCGGGACAGGACTCAATCAGCCCCAGCATTTT; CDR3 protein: CASSLSGTGLNQPQHF
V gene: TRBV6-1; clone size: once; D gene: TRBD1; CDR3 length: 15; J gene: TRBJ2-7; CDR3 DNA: TGTGCCAGCAGTGAATCGGTCAGGGGGCTCGACGAGCAGTACTTC; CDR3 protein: CASSESVRGLDEQYF
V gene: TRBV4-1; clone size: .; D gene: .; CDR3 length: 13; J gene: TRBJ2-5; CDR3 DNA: TGCGCCAGCAGCCAATGGAGGCAAGAGACCCAGTACTTC; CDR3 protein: CASSQWRQETQYF
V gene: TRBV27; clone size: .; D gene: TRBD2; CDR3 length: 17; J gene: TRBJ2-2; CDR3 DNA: TGTGCCAGCAGTTTTTTAGCGGGAGGGCACCTACCCGGGGAGCTGTTTTTT; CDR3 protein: CASSFLAGGHLPGELFF
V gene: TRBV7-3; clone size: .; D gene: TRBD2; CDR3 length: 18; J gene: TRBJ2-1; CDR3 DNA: TGTGCCAGCAGCTTAAGGGGGACTAGCCGACGCTCCTACAATGAGCAGTTCTTC; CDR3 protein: CASSLRGTSRRSYNEQFF
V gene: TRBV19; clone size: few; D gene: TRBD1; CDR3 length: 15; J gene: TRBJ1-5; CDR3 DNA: TGTGCCAGTAGTAGTCTACAGGGGGCAGGTCAGCCCCAGCATTTT; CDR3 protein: CASSSLQGAGQPQHF
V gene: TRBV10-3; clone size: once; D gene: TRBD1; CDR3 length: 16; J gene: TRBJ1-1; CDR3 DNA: TGTGCCATCAGTGAGCAACCGGGACAGGGGTACACTGAAGCTTTCTTT; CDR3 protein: CAISEQPGQGYTEAFF
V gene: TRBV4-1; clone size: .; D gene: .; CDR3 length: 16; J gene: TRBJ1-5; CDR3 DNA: TGCGCCAGCAGCCAAGTTTGGGTAGGGAAGGATCAGCCCCAGCATTTT; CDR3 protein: CASSQVWVGKDQPQHF
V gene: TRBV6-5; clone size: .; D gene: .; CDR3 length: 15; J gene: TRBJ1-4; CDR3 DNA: TGTGCCAGCAGTTACTGGGGGTCGGAGGATGAAAAACTGTTTTTT; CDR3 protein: CASSYWGSEDEKLFF
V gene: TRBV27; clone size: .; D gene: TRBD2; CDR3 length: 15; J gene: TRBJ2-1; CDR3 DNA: TGTGCCAGCAGAAGACTAGCGGGAGTCGGAAATGAGCAGTTCTTC; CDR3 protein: CASRRLAGVGNEQFF
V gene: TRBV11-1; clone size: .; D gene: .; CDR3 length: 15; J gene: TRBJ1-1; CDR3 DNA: TGTGCCAGCAGGAGTAGGTGGCACCTGAACACTGAAGCTTTCTTT; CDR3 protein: CASRSRWHLNTEAFF
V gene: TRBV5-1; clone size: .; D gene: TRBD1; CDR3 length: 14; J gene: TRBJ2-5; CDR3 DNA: TGCGCCAGCAGCTTCCGGGACAGGGGAGAGACCCAGTACTTC; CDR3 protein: CASSFRDRGETQYF